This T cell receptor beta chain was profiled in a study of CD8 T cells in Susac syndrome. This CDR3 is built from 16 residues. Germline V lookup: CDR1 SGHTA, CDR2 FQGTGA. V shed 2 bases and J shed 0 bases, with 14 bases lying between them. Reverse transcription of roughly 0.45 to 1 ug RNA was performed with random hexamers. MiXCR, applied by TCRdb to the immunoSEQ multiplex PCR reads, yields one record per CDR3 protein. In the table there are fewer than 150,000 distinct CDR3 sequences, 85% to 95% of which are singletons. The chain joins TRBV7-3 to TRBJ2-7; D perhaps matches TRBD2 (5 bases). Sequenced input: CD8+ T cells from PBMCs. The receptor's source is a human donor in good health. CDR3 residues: CASSLDNGESSYEQYF. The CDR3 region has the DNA TGTGCCAGCAGCTTAGATAACGGGGAAAGCTCCTACGAGCAGTACTTC.